This T cell receptor beta chain was retrieved from a study of blood T cell repertoires in COVID-19. The trim removed 4 bases at V and 7 bases at J, leaving 11 bases unmatched. Germline values: CDR1 SNHLY, CDR2 FYNNEI. CDR3 size: 16 residues. The protocol was immunoSEQ multiplex PCR, while the TCRdb copy is restricted to in-frame clones and leaves out a portion. The repertoire holds fewer than 400,000 clones, with 80% to 90% as singletons. V gene TRBV2 combines with J gene TRBJ1-5; 9 nucleotides agree with TRBD1. This receptor was identified in a man aged 25 to 40 who had recovered from COVID-19. Material: PBMCs or T cells enriched from blood (not recorded which). CDR3 bases: TGTGCCAGCAGTGTTGGGTGGGACAGGGAAAGGCAGCCCCAGCATTTT. Its protein is CASSVGWDRERQPQHF.